This T cell receptor beta chain was profiled in a study of T cell changes during pregnancy in multiple sclerosis. Assay used: immunoSEQ multiplex PCR; TCRdb lists only in-frame clones, some missing. This sample has some 80,000 clones, with about 93% found just once. Germline loops: CDR1 MNHNY, CDR2 SVGAGI (reference sequence). CDR3 size: 15 residues. V shed 6 bases and J 5 bases; nucleotides not matched to a gene: 10. The sample consisted of CD4+ T cells from peripheral blood mononuclear cells, taken after pregnancy. This chain uses TRBV6-6 with TRBJ2-1; TRBD2 matches at 7 bases. The sequence was obtained from a female donor with multiple sclerosis, enrolled in a pregnancy study. The CDR3 coding sequence is TGTGCCAGCAGACACGGGGGGTCATCCCACAATGAGCAGTTCTTC. Encoded protein: CASRHGGSSHNEQFF.